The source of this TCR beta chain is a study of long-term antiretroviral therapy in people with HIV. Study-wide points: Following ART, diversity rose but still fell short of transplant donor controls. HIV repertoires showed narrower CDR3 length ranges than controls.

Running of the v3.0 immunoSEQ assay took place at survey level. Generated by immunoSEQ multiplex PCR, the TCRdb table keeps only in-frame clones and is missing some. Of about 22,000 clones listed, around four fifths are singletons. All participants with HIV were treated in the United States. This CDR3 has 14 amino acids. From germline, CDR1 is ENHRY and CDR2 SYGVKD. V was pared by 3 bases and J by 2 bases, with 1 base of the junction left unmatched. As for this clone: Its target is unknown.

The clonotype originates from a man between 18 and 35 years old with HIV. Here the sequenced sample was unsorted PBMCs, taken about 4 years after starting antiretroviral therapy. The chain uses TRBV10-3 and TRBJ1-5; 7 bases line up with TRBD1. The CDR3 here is CAISDGTGNQPQHF. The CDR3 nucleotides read TGTGCCATCAGTGATGGGACAGGCAATCAGCCCCAGCATTTT.